The following is a T cell receptor (beta chain) sequence with its context. Its antigen is still unknown. This record belongs to a study of cytomegalovirus exposure and HLA in healthy donors. Turning to the study itself: T cells numbering around 180 million yielded some 100 million unique TCR beta sequences in an earlier analysis. Study-level findings and limits: It was reported that the classifier diagnosed cytomegalovirus status with high specificity and sensitivity in both the original and validation cohorts.

Trimming took off 2 bases at V and 0 bases at J, with 4 bases between the two ends. Germline V gives CDR1 SGHTA, CDR2 FQGNSA. The CDR3 sequence is 13 residues long. PCR was performed using 60 Vbeta and 13 Jbeta primers. TCRdb keeps only in-frame clones here, not all; method: immunoSEQ multiplex PCR. The sample has some 140,000 clones, 74% seen once. Sample: PBMCs. The chain carries TRBV7-2 and TRBJ1-1; D not resolved. This sequence was found in a man under 40 in good health and CMV-seronegative. The CDR3: CASSLTLNTEAFF. CDR3 DNA sequence: TGTGCCAGCAGCTTAACACTGAACACTGAAGCTTTCTTT. Variable domain in full (rest from reference TRBV7-2 and TRBJ1-1): GAGVSQSPSNKVTEKGKDVELRCDPISGHTALYWYRQSLGQGLEFLIYFQGNSAPDKSGLPSDRFSAERTGGSVSTLTIQRTQQEDSAVYLCASSLTLNTEAFFGQGTRLTVV.